What follows are 19 T cell receptor beta chains derived from one specimen sequenced in a study of T cells in Graves' hyperthyroidism and ophthalmopathy. TCR beta CDR3 region amplification was performed from RNA transcripts. HTBI primers were employed in a first-round RT-PCR of the TCR CDR3. TCRdb recomputed calls from the multiplex PCR reads with MiXCR, one row per CDR3 protein. In the table there are approximately 320,000 distinct CDR3 sequences, approximately 16% of which are singletons. Sequencing was performed on blood. The receptors originated from a man aged 25-45 years with Graves' hyperthyroidism.

This chain uses TRBV5-1 with TRBJ2-1, with 7 bases lining up with TRBD2. There are 14 residues in the CDR3. V trimming: 5 bases; J trimming: 5 bases; junction bases outside the gene matches: 7. Germline V gene lookup returns CDR1 SGHRS and CDR2 YFSETQ. CDR3 loop: CASSGGGSDNEQFF. As DNA, the CDR3 is TGCGCCAGCAGTGGAGGCGGGAGTGACAATGAGCAGTTCTTC.

Many counts were recorded for this clonotype. This rearrangement joins TRBV6-1 to TRBJ2-3; D is perhaps TRBD2 (7 bases). The CDR3 contains 17 residues. CDR1 MNHNS and CDR2 SASEGT come from the germline V gene. The V end was cut by 8 bases, the J end by 0 bases, with 21 bases between. The CDR3 loop reads CASGEGVGGPSTDTQYF. DNA of the CDR3: TGTGCCAGCGGCGAGGGGGTGGGAGGGCCTAGCACAGATACGCAGTATTTT.

CDR3 residues: CASSLSGAEQFF. In DNA form, the CDR3 reads TGTGCCAGCAGTTTATCGGGAGCCGAGCAGTTCTTC. The V call is TRBV12-3 or TRBV12-4, the J call TRBJ2-1, with D perhaps matching TRBD2 (6 bases). Trimming removed 2 bases at V and 10 bases at J, with 9 bases between. CDR3 length: 12 amino acids.

This clonotype appeared many times. The rearrangement links TRBV20-1 to TRBJ2-2; the D is unclear. Germline V gives CDR1 DFQATT, CDR2 SNEGSKA (reference sequence). Trimming removed 5 bases from V and 1 base from J, with 11 bases in between. This CDR3 has 14 amino acids. CDR3 protein: CSAPTLGNTGELFF. In nucleotides, the CDR3 is TGCAGTGCTCCAACCTTGGGGAACACCGGGGAGCTGTTTTTT.

This clonotype was found many times. V gene TRBV3-1 combines with J gene TRBJ1-1, with 7 bases lining up with TRBD1. The J segment lost 10 bases and the V segment lost 5 bases, leaving 10 bases of the junction unmatched. The germline V gene encodes CDR1 LGHDT and CDR2 YNNKEL (reference sequence). CDR3 length equals 13 residues. The CDR3 region is CASSMDRLAAAFF. CDR3 DNA sequence: TGTGCCAGCAGCATGGACAGGCTAGCGGCAGCTTTCTTT. Full variable domain (remainder filled in from reference TRBV3-1 and TRBJ1-1): DTAVSQTPKYLVTQMGNDKSIKCEQNLGHDTMYWYKQDSKKFLKIMFSYNNKELIINETVPNRFSPKSPDKAHLNLHINSLELGDSAVYFCASSMDRLAAAFFGQGTRLTVV.

This clonotype came up many times. The V and J genes are TRBV24-1 and TRBJ2-1, with 10 bases identical to TRBD2. V lost 4 bases, J lost 3 bases, and 5 bases stayed unmatched. This CDR3 is built from 16 residues. From germline, CDR1 is KGHDR and CDR2 SFDVKD. The CDR3 sequence: CATSEASGGNYNEQFF. CDR3 sequence (DNA): TGTGCCACCAGTGAGGCTAGCGGGGGTAACTACAATGAGCAGTTCTTC.

This clonotype was seen many times. The rearrangement links TRBV2 to TRBJ2-1; possibly TRBD1 for D (7 bases). CDR1 and CDR2 from the germline V gene are SNHLY and FYNNEI. This CDR3 is built from 14 residues. CDR3: CVIRGGRGVNEQFF. CDR3 nucleotide sequence: TGTGTTATACGAGGGGGCCGCGGGGTGAATGAGCAGTTCTTC. The variable domain in full, completed from reference TRBV2 and TRBJ2-1, reads EPEVTQTPSHQVTQMGQEVILRCVPISNHLYFYWYRQILGQKVEFLVSFYNNEISEKSEIFDDQFSVERPDGSNFTLKIRSTKLEDSAMYFCVIRGGRGVNEQFFGPGTRLTVL.

The chain has TRBV7-2 and TRBJ2-5; 9 nucleotides line up with TRBD1. Trimming cost V 5 bases and J 5 bases; bases outside gene matches: 6. Germline V gene sequence: CDR1 SGHTA, CDR2 FQGNSA. The CDR3 runs 14 residues. In DNA, the CDR3 is TGTGCCAGCAGCCGGGACAGGGCTAGCGAGACCCAGTACTTC. Translating it yields CASSRDRASETQYF.

This clonotype was found a few times. The chain links TRBV12-3 or TRBV12-4 to TRBJ1-2; D gene ambiguous. With 4 bases removed from V and 10 bases from J, the gap between germline ends came to 16 bases. The CDR3 totals 13 residues. The CDR3 region has the DNA TGTGCCAGCAGTTATAAAGGATCCGGCCCCTACACCTTC. This sequence encodes CASSYKGSGPYTF.

The chain has TRBV7-9 and TRBJ1-1; 7 positions match TRBD1. The germline V gene has CDR1 SEHNR and CDR2 FQNEAQ (reference sequence). With V trimmed by 3 bases and J by 5 bases, 18 bases remained unmatched. The CDR3 is made up of 18 amino acids. CDR3 nucleotides: TGTGCCAGCAGCTTCCTTGTCCGATGGGACAGCCTAGAGACTGAAGCTTTCTTT. Its protein is CASSFLVRWDSLETEAFF.

This clonotype was seen many times. The chain couples TRBV2 to TRBJ2-2; D gene uncertain. This CDR3 has 14 residues. CDR1 SNHLY and CDR2 FYNNEI come from the germline V gene. The germline V and J ends were trimmed by 3 bases and 6 bases, with 11 bases remaining between them. CDR3 sequence reads: CASSEGRFAGELFF. As DNA, the CDR3 is TGTGCCAGCAGTGAGGGCCGATTTGCCGGGGAGCTGTTTTTT.

This rearrangement joins TRBV5-1 to TRBJ2-7; the D gene is possibly TRBD2 (5 bases). Looked up from germline, CDR1 is SGHRS and CDR2 is YFSETQ. This CDR3 has 14 residues. Trimming pared 2 bases from V and 3 bases from J, leaving 12 bases between. CDR3 coding DNA: TGCGCCAGCAGCTTAAGCGGAGCAAACTACGAGCAGTACTTC. Translating it yields CASSLSGANYEQYF.

The chain is built from TRBV6-1 and TRBJ2-6; D is perhaps TRBD1 (6 bases). This CDR3 region has 16 residues. Looked up from germline, CDR1 is MNHNS and CDR2 is SASEGT. V was trimmed by 6 bases and J by 1 base, leaving 13 bases between them. CDR3 loop: CASSSRGLSGANVLTF. Written as DNA, the CDR3 is TGTGCCAGCAGCTCAAGGGGGTTGTCTGGGGCCAACGTCCTGACTTTC.

The V gene is TRBV6-1, the J gene TRBJ1-2, with no clear D. Germline V gives CDR1 MNHNS, CDR2 SASEGT. V was clipped by 6 bases and J by 1 base, with 15 bases between them. The CDR3 sequence is 15 residues long. The CDR3 region has the DNA TGTGCCAGCAGCCCCTCCCGGGCCGATAACTATGGCTACACCTTC. This encodes CASSPSRADNYGYTF.

This chain links TRBV11-3 with TRBJ2-4; 8 bases line up with TRBD1. V lost 5 bases to trimming and J lost 0 bases; unmatched junction nucleotides: 3. Germline V gene lookup returns CDR1 SGHNT and CDR2 YENEEA. CDR3 length: 15 residues. The CDR3 region has the DNA TGTGCCAGCAGCCGGACAGGGCTAGCCAAAAACATTCAGTACTTC. As protein: CASSRTGLAKNIQYF.

The J gene is TRBJ1-2, the V gene TRBV6-6; D is undetermined. The V gene lost 0 bases and the J gene lost 4 bases, with 6 bases spanning the gap. Per the germline V gene, CDR1 is MNHNY and CDR2 is SVGAGI (reference sequence). The CDR3 loop spans 13 amino acids. CDR3 DNA sequence: TGTGCCAGCAGTTACTCGGGGAGCTATGGCTACACCTTC. Amino acid sequence: CASSYSGSYGYTF.

This clonotype was seen only a few times. This rearrangement joins TRBV6-1 to TRBJ1-4; no clear D gene. Germline V lookup: CDR1 MNHNS, CDR2 SASEGT. The CDR3 consists of 15 residues. Trimming removed 8 bases at V and 5 bases at J, with 18 bases between. CDR3 nucleotide sequence: TGTGCCAGCCTTAAGCTGGGTGTCGGAAATGAAAAACTGTTTTTT. The encoded protein is CASLKLGVGNEKLFF.

The sample holds a few counts of this clonotype. The chain recombines TRBV7-8 with TRBJ2-6, with D possibly being TRBD2 (5 bases). This CDR3 spans 15 amino acids. Germline V CDR1 and CDR2: SGHVS, FQNEAQ. V lost 1 base and J lost 2, with 6 bases in between. The CDR3 sequence is CASSLVATGANVLTF. CDR3 bases: TGTGCCAGCAGCTTAGTAGCGACTGGGGCCAACGTCCTGACTTTC.

This clonotype appeared once. This may arise from a read error, as a much more abundant clone is one base away. The V call is TRBV30, the J call TRBJ2-7; D is possibly TRBD2 (7 bases). V was clipped by 2 bases and J by 3 bases, with 11 bases between them. Germline loops: CDR1 GTSNPN, CDR2 SVGIG (reference sequence). This CDR3 region has 13 residues. The CDR3 sequence: CAWSKGGNYEQYF. The CDR3, as DNA: TGTGCCTGGAGTAAGGGGGGGAACTACGAGCAGTACTTC. The full variable domain, with the rest looked up from reference TRBV30 and TRBJ2-7, is SQTIHQWPATLVQPVGSPLSLECTVEGTSNPNLYWYRQAAGRGLQLLFYSVGIGQISSEVPQNLSASRPQDRQFILSSKKLLLSDSGFYLCAWSKGGNYEQYFGPGTRLTVT.